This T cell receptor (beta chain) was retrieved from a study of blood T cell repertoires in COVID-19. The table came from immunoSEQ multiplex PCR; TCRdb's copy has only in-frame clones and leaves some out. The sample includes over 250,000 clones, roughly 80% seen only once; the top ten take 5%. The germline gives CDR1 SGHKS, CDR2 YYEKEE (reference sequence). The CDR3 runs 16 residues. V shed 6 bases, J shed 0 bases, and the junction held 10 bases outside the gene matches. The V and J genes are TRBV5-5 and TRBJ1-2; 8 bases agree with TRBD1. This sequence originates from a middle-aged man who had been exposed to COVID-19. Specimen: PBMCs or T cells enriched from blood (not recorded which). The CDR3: CASTSSPTGANYGYTF. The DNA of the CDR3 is TGTGCCAGCACTTCAAGTCCGACAGGGGCTAACTATGGCTACACCTTC.